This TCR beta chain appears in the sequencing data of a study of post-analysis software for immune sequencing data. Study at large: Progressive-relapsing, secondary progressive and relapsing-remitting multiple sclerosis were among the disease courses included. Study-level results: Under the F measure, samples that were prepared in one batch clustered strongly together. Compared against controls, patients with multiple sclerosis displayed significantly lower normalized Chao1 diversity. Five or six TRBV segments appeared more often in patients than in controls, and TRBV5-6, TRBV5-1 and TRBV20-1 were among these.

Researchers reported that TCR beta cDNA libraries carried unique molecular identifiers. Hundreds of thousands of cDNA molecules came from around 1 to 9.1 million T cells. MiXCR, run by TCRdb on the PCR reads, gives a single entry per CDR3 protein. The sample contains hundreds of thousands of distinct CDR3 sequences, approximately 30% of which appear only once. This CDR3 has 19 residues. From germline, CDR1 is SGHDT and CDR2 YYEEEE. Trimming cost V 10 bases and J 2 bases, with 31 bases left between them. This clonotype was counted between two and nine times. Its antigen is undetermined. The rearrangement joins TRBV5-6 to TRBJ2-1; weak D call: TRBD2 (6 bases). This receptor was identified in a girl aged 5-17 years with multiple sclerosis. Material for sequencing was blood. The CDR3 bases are TGTGCCTGCACCCTGAGGTTGGGACTCCCGGAAAGCGCCTACAATGAGCAGTTCTTC. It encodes CACTLRLGLPESAYNEQFF.